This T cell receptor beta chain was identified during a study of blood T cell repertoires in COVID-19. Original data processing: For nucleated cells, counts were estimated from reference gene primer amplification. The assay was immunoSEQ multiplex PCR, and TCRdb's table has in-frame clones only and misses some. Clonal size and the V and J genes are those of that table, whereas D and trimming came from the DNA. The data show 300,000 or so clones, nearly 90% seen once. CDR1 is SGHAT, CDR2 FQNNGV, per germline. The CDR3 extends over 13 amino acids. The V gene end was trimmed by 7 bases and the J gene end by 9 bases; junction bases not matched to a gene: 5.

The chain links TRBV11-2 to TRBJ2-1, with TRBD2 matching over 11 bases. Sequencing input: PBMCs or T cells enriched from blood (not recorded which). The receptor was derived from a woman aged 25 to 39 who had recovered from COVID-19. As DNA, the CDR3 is TGTGCCAGCAACCCGCTAGCGGGGGGTGAGCAGTTCTTC. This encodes CASNPLAGGEQFF.